Included here is one T cell receptor beta chain sequence, with context. Its antigen is not known. Preparing the TCRbeta library involved the use of unique molecular identifiers. TCRdb processed the PCR reads anew with MiXCR; each CDR3 protein has one entry. The sample carries under 750,000 distinct CDR3 sequences, under 30% recorded once. The V segment lost 5 bases and the J segment 8 bases; nucleotides outside the gene matches: 7. CDR3 size: 14 residues. The sample originates from a study of T-cell reconstitution after alpha-beta-depleted transplantation in children. General study points: Surviving recipient T cells and thymic progenitors underlay high day-60 TCRbeta diversity in some patients. The study reportedly traced alpha-beta T cells about two months after transplant to several hundred expanded graft clones. Diversity and T-cell counts at one year after transplant derived mostly from new T cells.

The material sequenced was PBMCs, mostly from graft donor cells, taken 360 days after TCRalphabeta/CD19-depleted stem cell transplant. The TCR was taken from a boy under three years old who had a stem cell transplant for acute myeloid leukemia, so the T cells may come from the graft donor. The rearrangement uses TRBV23-1 and TRBJ2-1, with TRBD2 identical over 9 bases. TRBV23-1 is an open reading frame, and its role is uncertain. The CDR3, as DNA: TGCGCCAGCAGTTCAGCGGGGGGTAACGATGAGCAGTTCTTC. As protein: CASSSAGGNDEQFF.